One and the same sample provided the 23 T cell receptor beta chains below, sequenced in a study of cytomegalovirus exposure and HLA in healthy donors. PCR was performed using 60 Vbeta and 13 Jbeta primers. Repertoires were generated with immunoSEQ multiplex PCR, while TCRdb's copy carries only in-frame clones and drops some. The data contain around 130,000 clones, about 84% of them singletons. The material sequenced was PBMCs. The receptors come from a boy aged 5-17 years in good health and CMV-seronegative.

The CDR3 region is CASSGMIHASGSDTQYF. The CDR3 bases are TGTGCCAGCAGCGGCATGATCCACGCTAGCGGTTCCGATACGCAGTATTTT. This chain links TRBV9 with TRBJ2-3; 7 bases map to TRBD2. Germline V gene data show CDR1 as SGDLS and CDR2 as YYNGEE. The CDR3 consists of 17 residues. V gave up 3 bases and J gave up 6 bases; unmatched junction bases: 16. The full variable domain, with the rest looked up from reference TRBV9 and TRBJ2-3, is DSGVTQTPKHLITATGQRVTLRCSPRSGDLSVYWYQQSLDQGLQFLIQYYNGEERAKGNILERFSAQQFPDLHSELNLSSLELGDSALYFCASSGMIHASGSDTQYFGPGTRLTVL.

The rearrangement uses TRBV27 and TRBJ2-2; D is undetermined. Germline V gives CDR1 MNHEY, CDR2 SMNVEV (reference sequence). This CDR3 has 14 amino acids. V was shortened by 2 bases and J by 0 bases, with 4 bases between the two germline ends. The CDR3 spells CASSLSANTGELFF. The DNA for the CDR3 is TGTGCCAGCAGTTTAAGCGCGAACACCGGGGAGCTGTTTTTT.

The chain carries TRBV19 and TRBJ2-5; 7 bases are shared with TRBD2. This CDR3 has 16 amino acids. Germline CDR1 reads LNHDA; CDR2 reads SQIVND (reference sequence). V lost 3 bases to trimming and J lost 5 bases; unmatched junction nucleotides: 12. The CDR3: CASSMGEGTVGETQYF. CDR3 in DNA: TGTGCCAGTAGTATGGGGGAGGGCACAGTCGGGGAGACCCAGTACTTC.

The CDR3 loop is CASSSSSDHEQYF. CDR3 coding DNA: TGCGCCAGCAGCTCCTCGAGCGACCACGAGCAGTACTTC. The chain links TRBV5-1 to TRBJ2-7; no firm D call. Trimming shortened V by 3 bases and J by 5 bases, and 12 bases separated the two germline ends. The germline CDR1 and CDR2 sequences are SGHRS and YFSETQ. This CDR3 has 13 amino acids.

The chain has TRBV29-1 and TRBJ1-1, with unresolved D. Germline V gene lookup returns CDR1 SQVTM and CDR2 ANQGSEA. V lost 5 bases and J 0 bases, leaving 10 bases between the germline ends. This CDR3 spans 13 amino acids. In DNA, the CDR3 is TGCAGCGTTTTCCGGGTCATGAACACTGAAGCTTTCTTT. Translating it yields CSVFRVMNTEAFF.

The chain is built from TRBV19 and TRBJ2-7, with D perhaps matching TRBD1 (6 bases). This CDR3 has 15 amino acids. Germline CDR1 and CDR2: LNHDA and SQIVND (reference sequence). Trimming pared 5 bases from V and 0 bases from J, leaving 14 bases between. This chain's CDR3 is CASSPTRDTSYEQYF. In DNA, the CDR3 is TGTGCCAGTAGTCCTACCCGGGACACCTCCTACGAGCAGTACTTC.

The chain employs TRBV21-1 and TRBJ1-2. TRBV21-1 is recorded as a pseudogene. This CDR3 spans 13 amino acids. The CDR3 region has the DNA TGTGCCAGCCCTGAGGTAACCGGCTATGGCTACACCTTC. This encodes CASPEVTGYGYTF.

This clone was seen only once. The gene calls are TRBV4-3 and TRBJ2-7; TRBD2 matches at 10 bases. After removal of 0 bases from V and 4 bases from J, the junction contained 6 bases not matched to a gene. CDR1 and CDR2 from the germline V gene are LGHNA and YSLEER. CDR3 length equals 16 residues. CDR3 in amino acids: CASSQDGVAGGYEQYF. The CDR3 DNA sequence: TGCGCCAGCAGCCAAGATGGAGTAGCGGGAGGTTACGAGCAGTACTTC.

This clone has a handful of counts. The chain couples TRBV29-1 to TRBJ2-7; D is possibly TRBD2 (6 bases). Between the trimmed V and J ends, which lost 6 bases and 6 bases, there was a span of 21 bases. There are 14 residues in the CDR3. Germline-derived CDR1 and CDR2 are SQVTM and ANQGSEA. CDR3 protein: CSVVPLASDLEQYF. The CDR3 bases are TGCAGCGTAGTCCCCCTGGCTAGCGATCTCGAGCAGTACTTC.

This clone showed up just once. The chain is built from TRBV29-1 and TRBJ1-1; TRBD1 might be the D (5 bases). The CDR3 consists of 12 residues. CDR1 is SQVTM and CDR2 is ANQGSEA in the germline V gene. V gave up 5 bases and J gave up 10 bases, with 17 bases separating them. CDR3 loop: CSVNWGEQLAFF. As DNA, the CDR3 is TGCAGCGTTAATTGGGGGGAACAACTAGCTTTCTTT.

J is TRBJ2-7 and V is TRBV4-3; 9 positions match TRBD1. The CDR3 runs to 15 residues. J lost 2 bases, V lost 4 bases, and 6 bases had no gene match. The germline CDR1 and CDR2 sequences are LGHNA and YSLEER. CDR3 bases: TGCGCCAGCAGCCGAGGGGGGACAGGGACCTACGAGCAGTACTTC. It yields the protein CASSRGGTGTYEQYF.

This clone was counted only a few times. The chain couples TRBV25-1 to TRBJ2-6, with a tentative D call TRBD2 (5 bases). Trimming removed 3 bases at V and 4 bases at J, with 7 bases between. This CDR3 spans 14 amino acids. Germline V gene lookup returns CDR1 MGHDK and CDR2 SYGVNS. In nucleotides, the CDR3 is TGTGCCAGCAGTGAGGAGGTCGGGGCCAACGTCCTGACTTTC. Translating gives CASSEEVGANVLTF.

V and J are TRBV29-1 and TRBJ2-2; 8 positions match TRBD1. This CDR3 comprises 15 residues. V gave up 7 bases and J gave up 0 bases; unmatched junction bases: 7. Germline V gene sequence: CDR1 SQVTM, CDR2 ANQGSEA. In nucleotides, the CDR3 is TGCAGCGCTTCCACAGGGGGACCGAACACCGGGGAGCTGTTTTTT. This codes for CSASTGGPNTGELFF.

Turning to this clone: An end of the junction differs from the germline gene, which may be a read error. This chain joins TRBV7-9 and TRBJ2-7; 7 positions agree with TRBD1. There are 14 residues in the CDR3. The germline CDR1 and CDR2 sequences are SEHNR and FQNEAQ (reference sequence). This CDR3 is CASSWDSSSSEQYF. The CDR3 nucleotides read TGTGCCAGCAGCTGGGACAGCTCATCCTCCGAGCAGTACTTC. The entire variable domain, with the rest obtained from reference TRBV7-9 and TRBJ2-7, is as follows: DTGVSQNPRHKITKRGQNVTFRCDPISEHNRLYWYRQTLGQGPEFLTYFQNEAQLEKSRLLSDRFSAERPKGSFSTLEIQRTEQGDSAMYLCASSWDSSSSEQYFGPGTRLTVT.

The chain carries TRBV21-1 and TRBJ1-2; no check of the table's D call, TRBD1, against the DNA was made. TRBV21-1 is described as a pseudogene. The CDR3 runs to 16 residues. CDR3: CASSKEGSADYYGYTF. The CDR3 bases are TGTGCCAGCAGCAAAGAGGGGTCTGCAGACTACTATGGCTACACCTTC.

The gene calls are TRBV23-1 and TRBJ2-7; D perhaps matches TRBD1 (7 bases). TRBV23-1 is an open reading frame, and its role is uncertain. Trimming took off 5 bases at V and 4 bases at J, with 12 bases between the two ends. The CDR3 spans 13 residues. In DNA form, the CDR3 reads TGCGCCAGCAGTAGGAGGGGGCCGTACGAGCAGTACTTC. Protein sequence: CASSRRGPYEQYF.

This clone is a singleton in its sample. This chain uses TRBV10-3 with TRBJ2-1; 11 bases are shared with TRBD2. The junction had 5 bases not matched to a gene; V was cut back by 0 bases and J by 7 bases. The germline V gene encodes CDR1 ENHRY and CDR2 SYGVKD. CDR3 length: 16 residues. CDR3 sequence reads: CAISESLAGGENEQFF. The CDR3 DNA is TGTGCCATCAGTGAGTCTCTAGCGGGAGGAGAGAATGAGCAGTTCTTC.

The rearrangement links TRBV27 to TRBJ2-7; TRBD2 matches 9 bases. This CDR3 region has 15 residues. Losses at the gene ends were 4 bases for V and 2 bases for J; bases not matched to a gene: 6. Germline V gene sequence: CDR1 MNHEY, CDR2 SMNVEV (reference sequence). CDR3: CASSSARGGTYEQYF. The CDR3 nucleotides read TGTGCCAGCAGTTCCGCGCGGGGGGGAACCTACGAGCAGTACTTC.

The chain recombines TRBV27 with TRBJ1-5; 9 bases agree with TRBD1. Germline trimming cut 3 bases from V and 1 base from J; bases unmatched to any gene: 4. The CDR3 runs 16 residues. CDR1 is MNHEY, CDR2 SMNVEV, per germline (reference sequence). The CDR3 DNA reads TGTGCCAGCAGTTTGGCGGGACAGGGCAGCAATCAGCCCCAGCATTTT. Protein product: CASSLAGQGSNQPQHF.

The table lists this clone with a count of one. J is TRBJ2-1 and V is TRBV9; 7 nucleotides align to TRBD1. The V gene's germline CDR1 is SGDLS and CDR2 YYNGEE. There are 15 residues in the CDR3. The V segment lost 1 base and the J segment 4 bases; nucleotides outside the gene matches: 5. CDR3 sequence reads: CASSVSGQSYNEQFF. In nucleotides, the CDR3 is TGTGCCAGCAGCGTATCGGGACAGAGTTACAATGAGCAGTTCTTC.

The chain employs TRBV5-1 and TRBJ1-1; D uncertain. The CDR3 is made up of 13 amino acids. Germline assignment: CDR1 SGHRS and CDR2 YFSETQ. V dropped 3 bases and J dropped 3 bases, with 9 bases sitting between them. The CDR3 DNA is TGCGCCAGCAGCTCCGCGGGGTACACTGAAGCTTTCTTT. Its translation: CASSSAGYTEAFF. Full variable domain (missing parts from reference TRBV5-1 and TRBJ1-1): KAGVTQTPRYLIKTRGQQVTLSCSPISGHRSVSWYQQTPGQGLQFLFEYFSETQRNKGNFPGRFSGRQFSNSRSEMNVSTLELGDSALYLCASSSAGYTEAFFGQGTRLTVV.

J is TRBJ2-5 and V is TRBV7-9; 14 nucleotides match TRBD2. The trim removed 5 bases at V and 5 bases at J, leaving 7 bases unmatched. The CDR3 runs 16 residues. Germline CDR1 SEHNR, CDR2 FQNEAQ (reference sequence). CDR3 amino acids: CASSTRLAGGMETQYF. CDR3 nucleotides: TGTGCCAGCAGCACCCGACTAGCGGGAGGGATGGAGACCCAGTACTTC.

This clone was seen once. This chain's CDR3 is CSVFGTSGRAMDTQYF. The CDR3 DNA reads TGCAGCGTTTTCGGGACTAGCGGGAGGGCCATGGATACGCAGTATTTT. The chain uses TRBV29-1 and TRBJ2-3, with 16 positions matching TRBD2. Germline V gene sequence: CDR1 SQVTM, CDR2 ANQGSEA. The CDR3 spans 16 residues. After removal of 5 bases from V and 6 bases from J, the junction contained 8 bases not matched to a gene.